Included here is one T cell receptor beta chain sequence, with context. The antigen remains unidentified. This may arise from a read error, as a much more abundant clone is one base away. The data derive from a study of blood T cells in healthy people across ages. Findings and limits, study-wide: Correlation between TCR beta diversity and naive T cell percentage was strong. Donor CMV status, an unknown factor, possibly confounded changes in expanded clonotypes. Among long-lived donors, naive CD4+ cells were more numerous and diversity higher than in aged donors.

The germline CDR1 and CDR2 sequences are MNHEY and SMNVEV (reference sequence). Trimming removed 3 bases from V and 6 bases from J, with 12 bases in between. This CDR3 spans 13 amino acids. Each sample yielded at least 6 million isolated PBMCs. Alongside a J-beta primer mix, a sample-barcoded 5' primer served in a second PCR lasting about 7 to 12 cycles. MiXCR was run by TCRdb on the 5' RACE reads, yielding one entry per CDR3 protein. In the table there are over 1,500,000 distinct CDR3 sequences, roughly two fifths of which are singletons. This sequence was found in a human donor in good health. V usage is TRBV27 and J usage is TRBJ2-7; the D gene is possibly TRBD1 (5 bases). The sample taken for sequencing was blood. The CDR3 sequence is CASSFENRGEQYF. The CDR3 DNA is TGTGCCAGCAGTTTTGAGAATAGGGGCGAGCAGTACTTC.